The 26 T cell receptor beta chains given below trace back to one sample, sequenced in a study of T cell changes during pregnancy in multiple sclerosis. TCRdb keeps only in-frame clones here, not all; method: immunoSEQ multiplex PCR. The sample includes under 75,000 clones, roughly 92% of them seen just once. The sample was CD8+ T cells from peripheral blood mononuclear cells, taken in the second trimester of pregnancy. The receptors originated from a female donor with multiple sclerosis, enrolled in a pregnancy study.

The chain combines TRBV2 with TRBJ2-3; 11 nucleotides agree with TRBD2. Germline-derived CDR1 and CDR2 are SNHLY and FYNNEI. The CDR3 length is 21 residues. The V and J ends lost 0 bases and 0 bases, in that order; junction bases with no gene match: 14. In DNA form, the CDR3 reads TGTGCCAGCAGTGAAGCGCTTCCCGGAGTCGGGACTAGCGGAAGCACAGATACGCAGTATTTT. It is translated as CASSEALPGVGTSGSTDTQYF.

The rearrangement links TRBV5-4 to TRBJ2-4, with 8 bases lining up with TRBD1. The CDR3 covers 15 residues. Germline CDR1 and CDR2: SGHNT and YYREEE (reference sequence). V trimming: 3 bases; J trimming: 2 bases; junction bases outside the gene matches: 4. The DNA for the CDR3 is TGTGCCAGCAGCTCGGACAGGGCCCCCAAAAACATTCAGTACTTC. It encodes CASSSDRAPKNIQYF.

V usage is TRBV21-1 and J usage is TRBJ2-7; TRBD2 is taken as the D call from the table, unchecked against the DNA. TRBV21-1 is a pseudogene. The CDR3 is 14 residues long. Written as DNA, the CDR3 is TGTGCCAGCAGAGGGAGGGGGTCTGGATACGAGCAGTACTTC. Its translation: CASRGRGSGYEQYF.

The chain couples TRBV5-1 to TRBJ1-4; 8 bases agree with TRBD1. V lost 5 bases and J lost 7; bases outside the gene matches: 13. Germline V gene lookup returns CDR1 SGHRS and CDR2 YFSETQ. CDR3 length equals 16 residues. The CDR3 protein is CASRAGTGGGIEKLFF. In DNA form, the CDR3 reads TGCGCCAGCAGGGCGGGGACAGGCGGAGGGATTGAAAAACTGTTTTTT.

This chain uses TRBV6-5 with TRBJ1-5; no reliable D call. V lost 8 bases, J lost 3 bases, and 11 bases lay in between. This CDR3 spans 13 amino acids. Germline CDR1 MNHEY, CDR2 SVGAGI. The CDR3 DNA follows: TGTGCCAGCCGAGACGGGTACAATCAGCCCCAGCATTTT. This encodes CASRDGYNQPQHF.

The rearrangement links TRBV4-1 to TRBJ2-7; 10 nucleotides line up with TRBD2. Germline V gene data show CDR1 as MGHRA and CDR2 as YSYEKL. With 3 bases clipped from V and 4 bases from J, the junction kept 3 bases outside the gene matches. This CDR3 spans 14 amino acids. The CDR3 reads CASSQLAGAYEQYF. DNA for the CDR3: TGCGCCAGCAGCCAGCTAGCGGGAGCTTACGAGCAGTACTTC.

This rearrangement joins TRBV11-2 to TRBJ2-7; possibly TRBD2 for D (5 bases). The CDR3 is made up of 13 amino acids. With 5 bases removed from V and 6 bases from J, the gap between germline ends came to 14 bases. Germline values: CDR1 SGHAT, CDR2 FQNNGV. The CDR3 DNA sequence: TGTGCCAGCAGCCATAGGGAAGGGAGCGAGCAGTACTTC. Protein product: CASSHREGSEQYF.

The CDR3, as DNA: TGTGCCAGCAGCTTAGGGGCCCACGAGCAGTACTTC. Its protein product is CASSLGAHEQYF. The rearrangement joins TRBV7-6 to TRBJ2-7; D call uncertain. V lost 1 base to trimming and J lost 5 bases, with 6 bases between them. Germline V gene sequence: CDR1 SGHVS, CDR2 FNYEAQ. The CDR3 loop spans 12 amino acids.

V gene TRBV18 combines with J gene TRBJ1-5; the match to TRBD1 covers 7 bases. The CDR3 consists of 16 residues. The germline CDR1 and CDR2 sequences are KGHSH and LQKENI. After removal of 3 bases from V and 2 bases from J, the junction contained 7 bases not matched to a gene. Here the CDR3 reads CASSPRDRRGNQPQHF. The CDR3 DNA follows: TGTGCCAGCTCACCCCGGGACAGAAGGGGCAATCAGCCCCAGCATTTT.

In nucleotides, the CDR3 is TGTGCCAGTAGGCAGGGGCCGAACACAGATACGCAGTATTTT. Translating gives CASRQGPNTDTQYF. The V gene is TRBV19, the J gene TRBJ2-3, with a weak D call TRBD1 (6 bases). The V gene lost 6 bases and the J gene lost 2 bases, with 12 bases spanning the gap. The CDR3 has 14 amino acids. Germline assignment: CDR1 LNHDA and CDR2 SQIVND (reference sequence).

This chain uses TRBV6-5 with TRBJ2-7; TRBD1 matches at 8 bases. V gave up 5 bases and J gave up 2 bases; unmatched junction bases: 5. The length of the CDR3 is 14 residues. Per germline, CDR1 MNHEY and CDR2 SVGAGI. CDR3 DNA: TGTGCCAGCAGTCCCGGACAGGGAGCCTACGAGCAGTACTTC. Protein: CASSPGQGAYEQYF.

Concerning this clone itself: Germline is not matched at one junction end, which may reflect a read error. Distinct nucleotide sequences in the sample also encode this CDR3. For the CDR3, the DNA is TGTGCCTGGAGTCCCTCGGGCTTACCGGGGGAGACCCAATACTTC. Protein: CAWSPSGLPGETQYF. V usage is TRBV30 and J usage is TRBJ2-5; D perhaps matches TRBD2 (6 bases). The CDR3 runs 15 residues. Germline-derived CDR1 and CDR2 are GTSNPN and SVGIG (reference sequence).

The CDR3 sequence is CAWSVRRKKERDSNQPQHF. The CDR3 nucleotides are TGTGCCTGGAGTGTACGGCGAAAAAAGGAGCGCGATAGCAATCAGCCCCAGCATTTT. The V call is TRBV30, the J call TRBJ1-5; D not resolved. The CDR3 sequence is 19 residues long. Germline V CDR1 and CDR2: GTSNPN, SVGIG (reference sequence). The V and J ends lost 0 bases and 0 bases respectively, with 21 bases between them.

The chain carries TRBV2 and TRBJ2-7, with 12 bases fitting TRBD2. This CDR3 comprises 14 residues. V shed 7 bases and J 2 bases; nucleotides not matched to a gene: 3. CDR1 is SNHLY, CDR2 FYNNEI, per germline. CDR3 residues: CASKTSGGTYEQYF. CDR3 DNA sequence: TGTGCCAGCAAAACTAGCGGGGGGACCTACGAGCAGTACTTC.

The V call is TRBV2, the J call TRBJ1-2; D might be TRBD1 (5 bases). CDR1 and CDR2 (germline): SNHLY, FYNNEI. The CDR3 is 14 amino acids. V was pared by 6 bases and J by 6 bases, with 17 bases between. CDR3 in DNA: TGTGCCAGCAGAGCCCCCTCGGGGGGTCATGGCTACACCTTC. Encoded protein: CASRAPSGGHGYTF.

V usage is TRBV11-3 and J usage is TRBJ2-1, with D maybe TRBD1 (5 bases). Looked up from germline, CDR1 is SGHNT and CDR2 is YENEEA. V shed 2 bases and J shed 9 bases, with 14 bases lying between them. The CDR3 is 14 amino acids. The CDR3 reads CASSLYPVGAEQFF. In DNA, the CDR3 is TGTGCCAGCAGCTTATACCCCGTTGGGGCTGAGCAGTTCTTC.

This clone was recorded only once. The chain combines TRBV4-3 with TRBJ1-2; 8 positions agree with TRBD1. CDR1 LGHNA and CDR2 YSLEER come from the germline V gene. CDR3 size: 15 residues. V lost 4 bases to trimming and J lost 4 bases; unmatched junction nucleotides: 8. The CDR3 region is CASSPFGQGGYGYTF. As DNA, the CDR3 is TGCGCCAGCAGCCCCTTTGGACAGGGTGGCTATGGCTACACCTTC.

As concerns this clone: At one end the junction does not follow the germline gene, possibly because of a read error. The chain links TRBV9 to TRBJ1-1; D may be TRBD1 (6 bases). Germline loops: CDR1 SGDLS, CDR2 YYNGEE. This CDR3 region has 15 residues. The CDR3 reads CASSVGDITNPEAFF. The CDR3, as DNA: TGTGCCAGCAGCGTAGGGGACATCACGAACCCTGAAGCTTTCTTT.

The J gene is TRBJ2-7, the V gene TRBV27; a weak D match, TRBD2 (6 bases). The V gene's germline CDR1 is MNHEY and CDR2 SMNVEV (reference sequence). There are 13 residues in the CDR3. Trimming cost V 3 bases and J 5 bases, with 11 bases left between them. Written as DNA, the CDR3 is TGTGCCAGCAGTTTGGCAGGCGGGGACGAGCAGTACTTC. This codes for CASSLAGGDEQYF.

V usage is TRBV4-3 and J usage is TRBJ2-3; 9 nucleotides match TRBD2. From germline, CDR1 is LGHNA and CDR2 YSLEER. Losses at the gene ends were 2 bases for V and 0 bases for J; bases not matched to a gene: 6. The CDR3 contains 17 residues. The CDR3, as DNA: TGCGCCAGCAGCCAAAATAGACTAGCGGACAGCACAGATACGCAGTATTTT. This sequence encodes CASSQNRLADSTDTQYF.

CDR3 DNA sequence: TGTGCCAGCAGTTTGGGGACAGCCTATGGCTACACCTTC. As protein: CASSLGTAYGYTF. The J gene is TRBJ1-2, the V gene TRBV27, with TRBD1 identical over 7 bases. V lost 3 bases, J lost 4 bases, and 2 bases stayed unmatched. This CDR3 contains 13 residues. Germline CDR1 MNHEY, CDR2 SMNVEV (reference sequence).

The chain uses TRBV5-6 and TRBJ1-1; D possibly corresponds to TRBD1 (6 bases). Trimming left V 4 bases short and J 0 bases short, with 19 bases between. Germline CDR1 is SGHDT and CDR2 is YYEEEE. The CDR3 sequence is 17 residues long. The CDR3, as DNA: TGTGCCAGCAGCCCAACCGAAACAGGGTTCATGAACACTGAAGCTTTCTTT. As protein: CASSPTETGFMNTEAFF.

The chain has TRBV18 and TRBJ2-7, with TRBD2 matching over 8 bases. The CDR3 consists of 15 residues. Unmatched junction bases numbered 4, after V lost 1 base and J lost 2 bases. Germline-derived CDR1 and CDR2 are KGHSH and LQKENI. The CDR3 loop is CASSPRAGATYEQYF. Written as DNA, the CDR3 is TGTGCCAGCTCACCACGAGCGGGAGCTACCTACGAGCAGTACTTC.

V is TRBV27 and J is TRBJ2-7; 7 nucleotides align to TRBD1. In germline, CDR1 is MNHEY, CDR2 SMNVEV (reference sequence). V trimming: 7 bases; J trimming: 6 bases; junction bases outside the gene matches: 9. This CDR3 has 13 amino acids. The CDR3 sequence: CASNRQGFAEQYF. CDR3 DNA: TGTGCCAGCAATAGACAGGGTTTCGCCGAGCAGTACTTC.

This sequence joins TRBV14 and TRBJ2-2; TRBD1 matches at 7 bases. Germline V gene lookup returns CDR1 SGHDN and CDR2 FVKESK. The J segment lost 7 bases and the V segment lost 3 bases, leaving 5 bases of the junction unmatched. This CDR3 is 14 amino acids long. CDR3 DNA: TGTGCCAGCAGCCAGGCAGGGGGTCACGGGGAGCTGTTTTTT. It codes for CASSQAGGHGELFF.

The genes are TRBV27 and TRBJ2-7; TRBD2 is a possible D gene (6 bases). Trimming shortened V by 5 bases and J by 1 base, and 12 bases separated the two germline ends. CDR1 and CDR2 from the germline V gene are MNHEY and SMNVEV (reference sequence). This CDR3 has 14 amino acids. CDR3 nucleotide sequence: TGTGCCAGCAGTCCCCGACTAGAATCCTACGAGCAGTACTTC. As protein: CASSPRLESYEQYF.